The present T cell receptor (beta chain) was sequenced within a study of PD-L1 blockade in urothelial cancer. Study-wide context: Patients with male sex and bladder-origin urothelial cancer accounted for about 85% of the 29 enrolled. Study results and limitations: At 3 weeks on treatment, tumor-associated clones expanded more with durable benefit.

The length of the CDR3 is 14 residues. Trimming removed 3 bases from V and 4 bases from J; junction bases left unmatched: 4. CDR1 is SGDLS and CDR2 is YYNGEE in the germline V gene. Sequencing used immunoSEQ multiplex PCR; TCRdb keeps in-frame clones, though not all of them. This table holds about 95,000 clones, roughly 90% found once. Time point specified: pretreatment peripheral blood. Samples were collected from each patient before treatment and during treatment. Each patient gave between 1 and 8 of them in total. About this clone: The antigen is undetermined.

Sequencing used PBMCs, obtained around atezolizumab (anti-PD-L1) treatment. The TCR originated in a man in his 60s with urothelial cancer. The rearrangement joins TRBV9 to TRBJ1-1; 9 bases are a match to TRBD1. The CDR3 nucleotides read TGTGCCAGCAGCGCACAGGGGGCTCGCACTGAAGCTTTCTTT. Its translation: CASSAQGARTEAFF.